The clone carrying this T cell receptor (beta chain) was seen only a few times. The data are from a study of patients and donors after allogeneic stem cell transplantation. One entry per CDR3 protein, called by TCRdb with MiXCR from the RT-PCR reads. The data contain about 200,000 distinct CDR3 sequences, over 30% of them singletons. The sample was blood, either unsorted or a sorted T cell fraction (not recorded which). The TCR sequence derives from a human donor who was either an allogeneic HSCT recipient or a stem cell or donor lymphocyte infusion donor (not recorded which). It is not recorded whose cells these are; they may come from a transplant donor.

The DNA of the CDR3 is TGCAGTGCTACCGACAGGGGCAATAGCAATCAGCCCCAGCATTTT. This encodes CSATDRGNSNQPQHF. The V gene is TRBV20-1, the J gene TRBJ1-5; TRBD1 agrees at 8 bases. The CDR3 extends over 15 amino acids. The V and J ends lost 4 bases and 0 bases, in that order; junction bases with no gene match: 5. CDR1 and CDR2 from the germline V gene are DFQATT and SNEGSKA (reference sequence).